The 25 T cell receptor beta chains below were found in one sample sequenced in a study of vaccination and CD4 T cells after COVID-19. Noted treatment: roughly 11-day PBMC culture with coronavirus spike peptide pools or control peptides (ViraFEST assay). For these TCRs, the target antigens are not known. Cultured CD4+ T cell DNA underwent sequencing with the Oncomine TCR Beta short-read assay. TCRdb re-called the PCR reads through MiXCR, storing one row per CDR3 protein. This sample has fewer than 20,000 distinct CDR3 sequences; 60% to 80% occur once, and the top ten carry about 11%. The specimen was CD4+ T cells from blood, cultured in vitro. These receptors were taken from a human donor who had recovered from COVID-19.

V and J are TRBV20-1 and TRBJ2-2; TRBD1 matches at 7 bases. V lost 0 bases, J lost 1 base, and 2 bases stayed unmatched. Germline V CDR1 and CDR2: DFQATT, SNEGSKA (reference sequence). There are 15 residues in the CDR3. CDR3 sequence: CSARDRQGNTGELFF. CDR3 nucleotides: TGCAGTGCTAGAGATAGACAGGGGAACACCGGGGAGCTGTTTTTT.

The chain couples TRBV5-4 to TRBJ1-3; a possible D gene is TRBD1 (6 bases). The CDR3 runs 16 residues. Looked up from germline, CDR1 is SGHNT and CDR2 is YYREEE (reference sequence). V was pared by 4 bases and J by 0 bases, with 14 bases between. The CDR3 DNA reads as TGTGCCAGCAGCCGCTTTGACAGGAGCTCTGGAAACACCATATATTTT. Encoded protein: CASSRFDRSSGNTIYF.

This clonotype turned up a few times. This sequence joins TRBV7-9 and TRBJ1-5, with D perhaps TRBD1 (6 bases). V was pared by 1 base and J by 2 bases, with 15 bases between. Germline V lookup: CDR1 SEHNR, CDR2 FQNEAQ (reference sequence). The CDR3 sequence is 17 residues long. The CDR3 DNA sequence: TGTGCCAGCAGCTTAGTGGATTCTGGGGGCGGCAATCAGCCCCAGCATTTT. Translating gives CASSLVDSGGGNQPQHF.

The chain links TRBV7-7 to TRBJ2-5; D is uncertain. Germline V gene lookup returns CDR1 SSHAT and CDR2 FNYEAQ (reference sequence). Trimming cost V 1 base and J 2 bases, with 5 bases left between them. The CDR3 length is 13 residues. The CDR3 DNA reads TGTGCCAGCAGCTTAGGGGAACAAGAGACCCAGTACTTC. It translates to CASSLGEQETQYF.

The gene calls are TRBV7-6 and TRBJ2-7; no clear D. The CDR3 has 14 residues. CDR1 is SGHVS, CDR2 FNYEAQ, per germline. Trimming pared 1 base from V and 4 bases from J, leaving 11 bases between. Written as DNA, the CDR3 is TGTGCCAGCAGCTTAGAGGCAGCAGATTACGAGCAGTACTTC. Protein: CASSLEAADYEQYF.

Only a few counts were recorded for this clonotype. This chain uses TRBV7-9 with TRBJ2-3, with D unclear. The CDR3 sequence is 13 residues long. Between the trimmed V and J ends, which lost 1 base and 2 bases, there was a span of 4 bases. Germline CDR1 SEHNR, CDR2 FQNEAQ (reference sequence). For the CDR3, the DNA is TGTGCCAGCAGCTTAGATACCACAGATACGCAGTATTTT. It is translated as CASSLDTTDTQYF.

This chain links TRBV5-6 with TRBJ1-6; no reliable D call. Germline lookup yields CDR1 SGHDT and CDR2 YYEEEE. The CDR3 spans 12 residues. V dropped 1 base and J dropped 10 bases, with 6 bases sitting between them. This chain's CDR3 is CASSLYGSPLHF. The CDR3 nucleotides read TGTGCCAGCAGCTTGTATGGGTCACCCCTCCACTTT.

The chain is built from TRBV5-1 and TRBJ2-5; 11 positions agree with TRBD2. Per the germline V gene, CDR1 is SGHRS and CDR2 is YFSETQ. The J segment lost 5 bases and the V segment lost 4 bases, leaving 16 bases of the junction unmatched. The CDR3 runs 18 residues. This CDR3 reads CASSPTPLAGGNSETQYF. The CDR3 nucleotides read TGCGCCAGCAGCCCCACTCCATTAGCGGGGGGGAATAGTGAGACCCAGTACTTC. Full variable domain (remainder filled in from reference TRBV5-1 and TRBJ2-5): KAGVTQTPRYLIKTRGQQVTLSCSPISGHRSVSWYQQTPGQGLQFLFEYFSETQRNKGNFPGRFSGRQFSNSRSEMNVSTLELGDSALYLCASSPTPLAGGNSETQYFGPGTRLLVL.

The rearrangement uses TRBV6-2 or TRBV6-3 and TRBJ2-7; TRBD1 matches at 8 bases. The CDR3 totals 12 residues. V shed 8 bases and J 4 bases; nucleotides not matched to a gene: 4. Germline V gene lookup returns CDR1 MNHEY and CDR2 SVGEGT. CDR3: CASGDRLYEQYF. CDR3 sequence (DNA): TGTGCCAGCGGGGACAGGCTGTACGAGCAGTACTTC.

The CDR3 region has the DNA TGTGCCAGCAGTTTAGCCAGGGGCGACCAGCCCCAGCATTTT. Encoded protein: CASSLARGDQPQHF. The V and J genes are TRBV12-3 or TRBV12-4 and TRBJ1-5; D might be TRBD1 (6 bases). Trimming cost V 0 bases and J 7 bases, with 10 bases left between them. The CDR3 sequence is 14 residues long.

This chain links TRBV10-3 with TRBJ1-5; D is perhaps TRBD1 (5 bases). This CDR3 region has 13 residues. The ends were cut back, 9 bases at V and 7 bases at J, with 16 bases in the middle. Germline V gene lookup returns CDR1 ENHRY and CDR2 SYGVKD. The CDR3 region is CAMNGGLGQPQHF. In DNA form, the CDR3 reads TGTGCCATGAATGGGGGGTTAGGGCAGCCCCAGCATTTT.

This chain uses TRBV6-2 or TRBV6-3 with TRBJ2-5; 8 nucleotides align to TRBD1. The trim removed 7 bases at V and 4 bases at J, leaving 11 bases unmatched. CDR1 and CDR2 (germline): MNHEY, SVGEGT. CDR3 length: 15 residues. The CDR3 spells CASIFWGRGRETQYF. The CDR3 DNA reads as TGTGCCAGCATCTTCTGGGGCAGGGGGCGAGAGACCCAGTACTTC.

The chain joins TRBV10-3 to TRBJ2-5; the D is unclear. The CDR3 covers 13 residues. Trimming shortened V by 5 bases and J by 5 bases, and 12 bases separated the two germline ends. Germline-derived CDR1 and CDR2 are ENHRY and SYGVKD. CDR3 in amino acids: CAISSSPTETQYF. In DNA form, the CDR3 reads TGTGCCATCAGTTCATCCCCGACGGAGACCCAGTACTTC.

The genes are TRBV7-3 and TRBJ1-1; D may be TRBD1 (5 bases). The CDR3 consists of 13 residues. Germline CDR1 is SGHTA and CDR2 is FQGTGA. V was clipped by 4 bases and J by 2 bases, with 8 bases between them. The CDR3 spells CASSSGVNTEAFF. The CDR3 nucleotides read TGTGCCAGCAGCTCGGGGGTCAACACTGAAGCTTTCTTT.

The genes are TRBV11-2 and TRBJ2-1; D remains ambiguous. Germline V gene lookup returns CDR1 SGHAT and CDR2 FQNNGV. Trimming stripped 5 bases from V and 6 bases from J, with 8 bases between. This CDR3 region has 12 residues. The CDR3 spells CASSLTTNEQFF. The CDR3 nucleotides are TGTGCCAGCAGCCTCACTACCAATGAGCAGTTCTTC.

The chain carries TRBV15 and TRBJ1-5, with TRBD1 matching 10 bases. The V and J ends lost 1 base and 1 base, in that order; junction bases with no gene match: 7. Germline V gene sequence: CDR1 LNHNV, CDR2 YYDKDF (reference sequence). The CDR3 runs to 18 residues. The CDR3 coding sequence is TGTGCCACCAGCAGAGGACAGGGGGCTTACACGAGCAATCAGCCCCAGCATTTT. Translating it yields CATSRGQGAYTSNQPQHF.

This sequence joins TRBV10-1 and TRBJ2-1, with D maybe TRBD2 (6 bases). Germline CDR1 WNHNN, CDR2 SYGVQD (reference sequence). The V end was cut by 6 bases, the J end by 7 bases, with 10 bases between. The CDR3 has 12 residues. In DNA, the CDR3 is TGCGCCAGCAGCGGGAGCACGAATGAGCAGTTCTTC. Translation gives CASSGSTNEQFF.

V usage is TRBV7-2 and J usage is TRBJ2-3; tentatively, D is TRBD1 or TRBD2 (6 bases each). Germline assignment: CDR1 SGHTA and CDR2 FQGNSA. The CDR3 contains 15 residues. Between the trimmed V and J ends, which lost 0 bases and 5 bases, there was a span of 12 bases. The CDR3 coding sequence is TGTGCCAGCAGCTTAGCACACGGGGGCCTAGATACGCAGTATTTT. It codes for CASSLAHGGLDTQYF.

This clonotype was seen a few times. The rearrangement uses TRBV2 and TRBJ2-7, with D possibly TRBD2 on 5 matching bases. V was pared by 8 bases and J by 3 bases, with 14 bases between. The length of the CDR3 is 13 residues. Germline CDR1 is SNHLY and CDR2 is FYNNEI. The CDR3 coding sequence is TGTGCCAGCGGATCAGGAGAGGGCTACGAGCAGTACTTC. Protein: CASGSGEGYEQYF. Together with reference TRBV2 and TRBJ2-7, the CDR3 gives the full variable domain: EPEVTQTPSHQVTQMGQEVILRCVPISNHLYFYWYRQILGQKVEFLVSFYNNEISEKSEIFDDQFSVERPDGSNFTLKIRSTKLEDSAMYFCASGSGEGYEQYFGPGTRLTVT.

CDR3 loop: CASSLRAYTEAFF. The CDR3 region has the DNA TGTGCCAGCAGCTTGCGGGCCTACACTGAAGCTTTCTTT. This chain connects TRBV7-6 to TRBJ1-1, with D unclear. The germline V and J ends were trimmed by 3 bases and 3 bases, with 8 bases remaining between them. The CDR3 covers 13 residues. Germline V gene lookup returns CDR1 SGHVS and CDR2 FNYEAQ.

This rearrangement joins TRBV28 to TRBJ1-1, with 10 bases matching TRBD1. There are 14 residues in the CDR3. V trimming: 7 bases; J trimming: 8 bases; junction bases outside the gene matches: 10. Looked up from germline, CDR1 is MDHEN and CDR2 is SYDVKM. The CDR3 loop reads CASKGSDRGREAFF. The CDR3 DNA sequence: TGTGCCAGCAAGGGGTCCGACAGGGGGCGCGAAGCTTTCTTT.

This chain joins TRBV6-1 and TRBJ1-5; maybe TRBD1 (6 bases). The V gene's germline CDR1 is MNHNS and CDR2 SASEGT. This CDR3 has 13 residues. V lost 5 bases and J 7 bases, leaving 12 bases between the germline ends. The CDR3 DNA reads as TGTGCCAGCAGTAGGTCAGGGGACCAGCCCCAGCATTTT. Its protein product is CASSRSGDQPQHF.

The rearrangement joins TRBV7-8 to TRBJ2-2, with 8 bases lining up with TRBD2. Germline-derived CDR1 and CDR2 are SGHVS and FQNEAQ. V was clipped by 3 bases and J by 4 bases; unmatched bases: 1. There are 14 residues in the CDR3. The DNA for the CDR3 is TGTGCCAGCAGCTTGGCGGGGGGCACCGGGGAGCTGTTTTTT. Protein product: CASSLAGGTGELFF.

This clonotype was found a few times. The chain links TRBV2 to TRBJ1-1; D is ambiguous. The ends were cut back, 0 bases at V and 2 bases at J, with 7 bases in the middle. CDR3 length: 14 amino acids. Germline lookup yields CDR1 SNHLY and CDR2 FYNNEI. The CDR3 nucleotides are TGTGCCAGCAGTGAAGCAGCGGGAAACACTGAAGCTTTCTTT. Its translation is CASSEAAGNTEAFF.

The genes are TRBV6-1 and TRBJ2-7, with 7 bases matching TRBD1. Germline CDR1 and CDR2: MNHNS and SASEGT. This CDR3 has 12 residues. V gave up 10 bases and J gave up 0 bases; unmatched junction bases: 3. CDR3 sequence reads: CATQGDSYEQYF. For the CDR3, the DNA is TGTGCCACCCAGGGGGACTCCTACGAGCAGTACTTC.